The 15 T cell receptor beta chains reported below all come from one sample, sequenced in a study of early T cells in non-severe SARS-CoV-2 infection. MiXCR, run by TCRdb on the 5' RACE reads, gives a single entry per CDR3 protein. The sample lists fewer than 100,000 distinct CDR3 sequences; over 9% were seen once. The material sequenced was whole blood. These receptor sequences come from an adult who was a healthcare worker with PCR-confirmed SARS-CoV-2 infection or an uninfected control (not recorded which).

This rearrangement joins TRBV5-4 to TRBJ2-5; D remains ambiguous. This CDR3 has 12 amino acids. V dropped 3 bases and J dropped 1 base, with 4 bases sitting between them. CDR1 and CDR2 (germline): SGHNT, YYREEE (reference sequence). The CDR3 sequence: CASSWPQETQYF. CDR3 DNA: TGTGCCAGCAGCTGGCCCCAAGAGACCCAGTACTTC.

The chain recombines TRBV20-1 with TRBJ2-7; D might be TRBD2 (5 bases). Germline loops: CDR1 DFQATT, CDR2 SNEGSKA (reference sequence). V was trimmed by 6 bases and J by 3 bases, leaving 24 bases between them. This CDR3 spans 16 amino acids. The CDR3 loop is CSATTAGFTIRYEQYF. In DNA form, the CDR3 reads TGCAGTGCCACGACGGCGGGCTTCACTATACGCTACGAGCAGTACTTC.

In regard to this clonotype: An end of the junction differs from the germline gene, which may be a read error. V is TRBV19 and J is TRBJ1-2; D perhaps matches TRBD1 (6 bases). Germline V gene data show CDR1 as LNHDA and CDR2 as SQIVND (reference sequence). This CDR3 has 15 amino acids. As DNA, the CDR3 is TGTGGCAGTAGTCGACCCGCAGGACAGCACTATGGCTACACCTTC. Encoded protein: CGSSRPAGQHYGYTF.

The chain joins TRBV3-1 to TRBJ2-5; 7 bases align to TRBD1. The J segment lost 0 bases and the V segment lost 4 bases, leaving 2 bases of the junction unmatched. Per germline, CDR1 LGHDT and CDR2 YNNKEL (reference sequence). This CDR3 contains 14 residues. This chain's CDR3 is CASSPGTDQETQYF. The CDR3 DNA follows: TGTGCCAGCAGCCCCGGGACAGACCAAGAGACCCAGTACTTC.

The chain carries TRBV5-1 and TRBJ2-7; 9 bases line up with TRBD2. The germline V gene has CDR1 SGHRS and CDR2 YFSETQ. This CDR3 contains 15 residues. Unmatched junction bases numbered 5, after V lost 0 bases and J lost 4 bases. The CDR3: CASSLALAGRYEQYF. DNA for the CDR3: TGCGCCAGCAGCTTGGCGCTAGCGGGGAGGTACGAGCAGTACTTC.

This clonotype came up a few times. The V call is TRBV20-1, the J call TRBJ2-5; TRBD2 aligns across 8 bases. Germline loops: CDR1 DFQATT, CDR2 SNEGSKA (reference sequence). CDR3 length: 16 residues. The CDR3 DNA reads TGCAGCGCAACCCGAAGCGGGAGTATTTTCGGAGAGACCCAGTACTTC. It yields the protein CSATRSGSIFGETQYF.

This clonotype was seen only a few times. This chain uses TRBV18 with TRBJ2-3; D tentatively fits TRBD1 or TRBD2 (7 bases each). V lost 2 bases and J lost 0, with 15 bases in between. The germline gives CDR1 KGHSH, CDR2 LQKENI. CDR3 length equals 17 residues. The CDR3 loop is CASSPGAGGGSTDTQYF. The CDR3 nucleotides read TGTGCCAGCTCACCAGGAGCAGGGGGAGGGAGCACAGATACGCAGTATTTT.

This chain links TRBV20-1 with TRBJ2-3; possibly TRBD1 for D (5 bases). V was shortened by 2 bases and J by 0 bases, with 12 bases between the two germline ends. The germline V gene has CDR1 DFQATT and CDR2 SNEGSKA (reference sequence). This CDR3 comprises 15 residues. CDR3 nucleotides: TGCAGTGCTAGACCGGAGACAGATAGCACAGATACGCAGTATTTT. This codes for CSARPETDSTDTQYF.

This clonotype was seen many times. The chain links TRBV5-6 to TRBJ2-3; 13 bases fit TRBD2. V was pared by 3 bases and J by 3 bases, with 4 bases of the junction left unmatched. There are 16 residues in the CDR3. CDR1 and CDR2 (germline): SGHDT, YYEEEE. As DNA, the CDR3 is TGTGCCAGCAGCTCCTTGACTAGCGGGAGGACAGATACGCAGTATTTT. This codes for CASSSLTSGRTDTQYF.

This clonotype was seen repeatedly, ten times or more. The chain recombines TRBV6-2 or TRBV6-3 with TRBJ2-3; 8 bases agree with TRBD2. The trim removed 6 bases at V and 8 bases at J, leaving 4 bases unmatched. Germline V lookup: CDR1 MNHEY, CDR2 SVGEGT. The CDR3 length is 12 residues. CDR3 amino acids: CASRGLAVTQYF. The CDR3, as DNA: TGTGCCAGCAGAGGACTAGCCGTTACGCAGTATTTT.

The chain joins TRBV28 to TRBJ2-7; 10 bases map to TRBD1. V lost 6 bases and J lost 7; bases outside the gene matches: 6. Germline V gives CDR1 MDHEN, CDR2 SYDVKM. The CDR3 is 13 amino acids. The CDR3 DNA reads as TGTGCCAGCAGGCGACAGGGGGCAGGAGAGCAGTACTTC. Translation gives CASRRQGAGEQYF.

Many counts were recorded for this clonotype. V usage is TRBV4-2 and J usage is TRBJ2-1; the match to TRBD2 covers 11 bases. V lost 3 bases to trimming and J lost 0 bases; unmatched junction nucleotides: 13. CDR3 length: 20 residues. Germline V gives CDR1 LGHNA, CDR2 YNFKEQ. CDR3 in DNA: TGTGCCAGCAGCCAGGCATTCGGGACTAGCGGTACGAGCTCCTACAATGAGCAGTTCTTC. Encoded protein: CASSQAFGTSGTSSYNEQFF.

This clonotype was observed many times. The V and J genes are TRBV5-4 and TRBJ2-4; the D gene could be TRBD1 or TRBD2 (5 bases each). Germline V CDR1 and CDR2: SGHNT, YYREEE (reference sequence). V was pared by 2 bases and J by 5 bases, with 11 bases between. The length of the CDR3 is 14 residues. The chain's CDR3 is CASSLWGYENIQYF. The DNA of the CDR3 is TGTGCCAGCAGCTTATGGGGGTACGAAAACATTCAGTACTTC.

This clonotype was found many times. The chain employs TRBV7-9 and TRBJ2-6; D remains ambiguous. The length of the CDR3 is 16 residues. In germline, CDR1 is SEHNR, CDR2 FQNEAQ (reference sequence). Trimming cost V 5 bases and J 0 bases, with 11 bases left between them. CDR3 loop: CASSRRGVSGANVLTF. The CDR3 DNA reads TGTGCCAGCAGCCGACGCGGCGTCTCTGGGGCCAACGTCCTGACTTTC. The full variable domain, rest sourced from reference TRBV7-9 and TRBJ2-6, is DTGVSQNPRHKITKRGQNVTFRCDPISEHNRLYWYRQTLGQGPEFLTYFQNEAQLEKSRLLSDRFSAERPKGSFSTLEIQRTEQGDSAMYLCASSRRGVSGANVLTFGAGSRLTVL.

This clonotype was detected many times. The chain is built from TRBV12-3 or TRBV12-4 and TRBJ2-3; D possibly matches TRBD1 or TRBD2 (5 bases each). The V and J ends lost 6 bases and 7 bases respectively, with 23 bases between them. This CDR3 is built from 16 residues. The DNA for the CDR3 is TGTGCCAGCAGCCCCCGGGATGGGGGTGGACTTTATACGCAGTATTTT. Translating it yields CASSPRDGGGLYTQYF.